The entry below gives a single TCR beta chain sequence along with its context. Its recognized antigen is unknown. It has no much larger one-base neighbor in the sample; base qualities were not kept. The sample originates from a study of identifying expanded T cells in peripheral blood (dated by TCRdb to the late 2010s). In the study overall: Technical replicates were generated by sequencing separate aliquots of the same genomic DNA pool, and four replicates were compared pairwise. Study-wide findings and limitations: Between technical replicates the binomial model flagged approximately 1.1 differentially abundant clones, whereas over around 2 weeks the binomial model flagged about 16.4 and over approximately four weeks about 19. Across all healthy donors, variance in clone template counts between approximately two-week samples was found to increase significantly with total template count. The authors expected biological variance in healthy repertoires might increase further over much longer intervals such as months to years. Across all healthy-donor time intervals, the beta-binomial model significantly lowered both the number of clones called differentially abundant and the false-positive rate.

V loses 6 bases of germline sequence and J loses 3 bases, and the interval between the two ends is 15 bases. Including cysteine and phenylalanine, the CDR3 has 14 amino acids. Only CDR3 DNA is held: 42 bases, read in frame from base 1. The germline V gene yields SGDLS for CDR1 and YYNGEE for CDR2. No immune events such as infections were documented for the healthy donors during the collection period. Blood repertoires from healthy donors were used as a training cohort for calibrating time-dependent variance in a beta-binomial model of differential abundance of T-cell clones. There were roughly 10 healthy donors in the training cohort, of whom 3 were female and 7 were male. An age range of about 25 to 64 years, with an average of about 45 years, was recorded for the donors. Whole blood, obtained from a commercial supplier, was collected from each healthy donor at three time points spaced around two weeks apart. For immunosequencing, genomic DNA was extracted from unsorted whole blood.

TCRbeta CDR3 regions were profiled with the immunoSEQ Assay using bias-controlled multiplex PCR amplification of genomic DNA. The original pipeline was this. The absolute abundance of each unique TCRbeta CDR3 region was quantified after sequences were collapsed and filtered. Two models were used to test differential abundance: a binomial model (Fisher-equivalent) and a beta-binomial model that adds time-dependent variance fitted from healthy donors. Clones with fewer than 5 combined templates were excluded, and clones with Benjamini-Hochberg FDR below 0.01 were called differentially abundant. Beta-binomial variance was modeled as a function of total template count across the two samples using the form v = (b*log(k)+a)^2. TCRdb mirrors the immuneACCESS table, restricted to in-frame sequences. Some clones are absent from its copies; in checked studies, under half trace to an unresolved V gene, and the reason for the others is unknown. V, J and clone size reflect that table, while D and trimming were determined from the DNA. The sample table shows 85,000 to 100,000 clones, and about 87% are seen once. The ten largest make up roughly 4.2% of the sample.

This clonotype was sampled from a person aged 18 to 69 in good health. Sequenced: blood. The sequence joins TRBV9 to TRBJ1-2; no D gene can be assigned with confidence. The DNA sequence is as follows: TGTGCCAGCACCGCCACAAGGAGGGACTATGGCTACACCTTC. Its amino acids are CASTATRRDYGYTF.